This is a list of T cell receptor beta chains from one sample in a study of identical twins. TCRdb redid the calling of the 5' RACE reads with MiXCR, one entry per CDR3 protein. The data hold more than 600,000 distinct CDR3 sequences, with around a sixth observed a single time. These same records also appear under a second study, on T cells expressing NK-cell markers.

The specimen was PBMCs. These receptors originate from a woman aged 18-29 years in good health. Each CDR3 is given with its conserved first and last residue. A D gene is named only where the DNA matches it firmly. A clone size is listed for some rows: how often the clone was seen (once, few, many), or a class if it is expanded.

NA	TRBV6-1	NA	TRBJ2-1	TGTGCCAGCAGAACTAGTCCTGTGAATGAGCAGTTCTTC	CASRTSPVNEQFF
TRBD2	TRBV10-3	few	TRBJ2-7	TGTGCCATCAGTGAGCCCGGGGACTACTCCTACGAGCAGTACTTC	CAISEPGDYSYEQYF
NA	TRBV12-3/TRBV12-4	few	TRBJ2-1	TGTGCCAGCAGTCCCCGGAGTCAAAATGAGCAGTTCTTC	CASSPRSQNEQFF
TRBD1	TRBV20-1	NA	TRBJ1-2	TGCAGTGCTAGAGATAAAGGGACAGGGAACTATGGCTACACCTTC	CSARDKGTGNYGYTF
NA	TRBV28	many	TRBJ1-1	TGTGCCAGCAGTTTCCAGGGCGGCACTGAAGCTTTCTTT	CASSFQGGTEAFF
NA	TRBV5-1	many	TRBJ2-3	TGCGCCAGCAGCCGCGACTCCACAGATACGCAGTATTTT	CASSRDSTDTQYF
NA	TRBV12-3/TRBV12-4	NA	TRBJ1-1	TGTGCCAGCAGTTTACAGGGAGCCGAAGCTTTCTTT	CASSLQGAEAFF
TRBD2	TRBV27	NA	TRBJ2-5	TGTGCCAGTAAGCGGGGGTTTGCAGAGACCCAGTACTTC	CASKRGFAETQYF
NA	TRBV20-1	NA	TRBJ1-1	TGCAGTGCTAGAGACCCCAATGAGGGGATGAACACTGAAGCTTTCTTT	CSARDPNEGMNTEAFF
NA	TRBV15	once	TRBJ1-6	TGTGCCACCAGCGGTCCATGGGAGTCACCCCTCCACTTT	CATSGPWESPLHF
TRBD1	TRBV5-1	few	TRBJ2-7	TGCGCCAGCCGGCGGGGGACAGGGGCTTCCTACGAGCAGTACTTC	CASRRGTGASYEQYF
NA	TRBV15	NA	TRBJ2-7	TGTGCCACCAGCAGGGCGAGATCTGCGGGCGAGCAGTACTTC	CATSRARSAGEQYF
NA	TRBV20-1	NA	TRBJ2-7	TGCAGTGCTTCTTTACGGGTCGAGCAGTACTTC	CSASLRVEQYF
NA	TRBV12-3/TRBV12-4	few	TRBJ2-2	TGTGCCAGCAGTTTCGCCTTCGTGGGGGGACGGACCGGGGAGCTGTTTTTT	CASSFAFVGGRTGELFF
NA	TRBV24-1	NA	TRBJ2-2	TGTGCCACCAGTGTAAGGAGGGGGCTGACCGGGGAGCTGTTTTTT	CATSVRRGLTGELFF
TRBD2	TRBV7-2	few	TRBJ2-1	TGTGCCAGCAGCTTAAGACGTGGTAGCGGGGGGGATGAGCAGTTCTTC	CASSLRRGSGGDEQFF
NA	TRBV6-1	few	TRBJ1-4	TGTGCCAGCAGCCCACGGGAGGGAAATGAAAAACTGTTTTTT	CASSPREGNEKLFF
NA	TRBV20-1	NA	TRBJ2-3	TGCAGTGTGGAGTCAGATACGCAGTATTTT	CSVESDTQYF
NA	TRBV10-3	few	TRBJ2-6	TGTGCCATCAATCAACCTTCTGGGGCCAACGTCCTGACTTTC	CAINQPSGANVLTF
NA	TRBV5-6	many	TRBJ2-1	TGTGCCAGCAGCTTATCCTCTGAGCAGTTCTTC	CASSLSSEQFF
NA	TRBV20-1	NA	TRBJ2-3	TGCAGTGCTAGAGCGGGACCGCGTCTAACAAGTACGCAGTATTTT	CSARAGPRLTSTQYF
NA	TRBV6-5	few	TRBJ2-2	TGTGCCAGCAGTTTGGACAGCTTGGCCGGGGAGCTGTTTTTT	CASSLDSLAGELFF
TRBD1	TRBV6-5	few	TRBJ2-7	TGTGCCAGCAGTTACTCCCCGGGACAGGGCACCTACGAGCAGTACTTC	CASSYSPGQGTYEQYF
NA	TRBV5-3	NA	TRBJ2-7	TGTGCCAGGAGCTCCGGACTGCTCCGGGAGCAGTACTTC	CARSSGLLREQYF
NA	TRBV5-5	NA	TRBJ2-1	TGTGCCAGCAGCTTGCCAGGGATGAGATACAATGAGCAGTTCTTC	CASSLPGMRYNEQFF
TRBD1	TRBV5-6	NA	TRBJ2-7	TGTGCCAGCAGCGATACCGGGACAGGGAGGAGGGAGCAGTACTTC	CASSDTGTGRREQYF
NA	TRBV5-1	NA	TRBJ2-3	TGCGCCAGCAGCGAGCCAGGAGATACGCAGTATTTT	CASSEPGDTQYF
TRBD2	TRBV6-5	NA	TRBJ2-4	TGTGCCAGCAGTAACCTGGGGGAGGGTTTAGCCAAAAACATTCAGTACTTC	CASSNLGEGLAKNIQYF
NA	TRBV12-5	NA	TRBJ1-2	TGTGCTAGTGGTTTGGCCGCAGATCGAAGTGGCTACACCTTC	CASGLAADRSGYTF
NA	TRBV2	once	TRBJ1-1	TGTGCCATTCGGACAAGGGTCATGAACACTGAAGCTTTCTTT	CAIRTRVMNTEAFF
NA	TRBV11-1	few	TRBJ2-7	TGTGCCAGCAGCTTACAGGAGCCCTACGAGCAGTACTTC	CASSLQEPYEQYF
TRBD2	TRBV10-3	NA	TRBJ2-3	TGTGCCATCAGTGAGCCACTTAGCGGGGGGACAGATACGCAGTATTTT	CAISEPLSGGTDTQYF
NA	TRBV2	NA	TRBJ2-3	TGTGCCAGCACCCAGTCTAGCGGCACAGATACGCAGTATTTT	CASTQSSGTDTQYF
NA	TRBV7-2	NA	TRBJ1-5	TGTGCCAGCAGCTTAGCAGGGCTAAGCAATCAGCCCCAGCATTTT	CASSLAGLSNQPQHF
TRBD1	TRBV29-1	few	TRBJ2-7	TGCAGCGTTGCCTTAAGGACAGGGACGAGGCAGTACTTC	CSVALRTGTRQYF
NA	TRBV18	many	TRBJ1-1	TGTGCCAGCTCTCGGAGTGGGACTGAAGCTTTCTTT	CASSRSGTEAFF
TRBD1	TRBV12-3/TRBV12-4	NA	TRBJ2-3	TGTGCCAGCAGCCCCGGGACAGGATCTCATACGCAGTATTTT	CASSPGTGSHTQYF
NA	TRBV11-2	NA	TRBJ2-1	TGTGCCAGCAGCCCGTTGTATGGGAGCGGTCCCAAGCGGGATGAGCAGTTCTTC	CASSPLYGSGPKRDEQFF
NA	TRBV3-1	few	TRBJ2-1	TGTGCCAGCAGCCAAATTAACAGGTTCGATGAGCAGTTCTTC	CASSQINRFDEQFF
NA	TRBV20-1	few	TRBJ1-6	TGCAGTGCTAGGCCAGAGTGGGGGGGCAATTCACCCCTCCACTTT	CSARPEWGGNSPLHF
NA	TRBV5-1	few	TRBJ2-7	TGCGCCAGCAGTGATCGGGAGTCCAACGAGCAGTACTTC	CASSDRESNEQYF
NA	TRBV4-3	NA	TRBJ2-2	TGCGCCAGCAGCCAAGATACGGGTACCCTTTACACCGGGGAGCTGTTTTTT	CASSQDTGTLYTGELFF
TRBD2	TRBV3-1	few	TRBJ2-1	TGTGCCAGCAGCCGCGACTCGGGGGGGCCTATGTTCTTC	CASSRDSGGPMFF
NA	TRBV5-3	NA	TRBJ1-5	TGTGCCATGGGACCCCGGGTCCTCTTAAGCAATCAGCCCCAGCATTTT	CAMGPRVLLSNQPQHF
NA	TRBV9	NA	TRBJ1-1	TGTGCCAGCGGCCGAAAAGACACTGAAGCTTTCTTT	CASGRKDTEAFF
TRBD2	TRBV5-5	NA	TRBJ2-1	TGTGCCAGCAGCTTTACGCGAGCGGGGGGCCGCCTCGATGAGCAGTTCTTC	CASSFTRAGGRLDEQFF
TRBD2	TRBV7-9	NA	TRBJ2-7	TGTGCCAGCAGCAAAGGGACTAGTGGGAGAGAGCAGTACTTC	CASSKGTSGREQYF
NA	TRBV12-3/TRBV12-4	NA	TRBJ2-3	TGTGCCAGCAGTAAACACGGCTCCGACACAGATACGCAGTATTTT	CASSKHGSDTDTQYF
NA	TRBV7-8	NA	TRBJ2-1	TGTGCCAGCAGCTTTCCCCAGCGGCCTTACCGGTTCTTC	CASSFPQRPYRFF
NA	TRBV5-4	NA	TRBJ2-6	TGTGCCAGCAGCTCCAGAGGGGGTGTACTCCGCTCTGGGGCCAACGTCCTGACTTTC	CASSSRGGVLRSGANVLTF
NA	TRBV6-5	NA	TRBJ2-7	TGTGCCAGCAGTTACGACTCGGTGCCCTCGTACGAGCAGTACTTC	CASSYDSVPSYEQYF
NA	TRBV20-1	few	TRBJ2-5	TGCAGTGCTAGAACGAGGGGAGAGACCCAGTACTTC	CSARTRGETQYF